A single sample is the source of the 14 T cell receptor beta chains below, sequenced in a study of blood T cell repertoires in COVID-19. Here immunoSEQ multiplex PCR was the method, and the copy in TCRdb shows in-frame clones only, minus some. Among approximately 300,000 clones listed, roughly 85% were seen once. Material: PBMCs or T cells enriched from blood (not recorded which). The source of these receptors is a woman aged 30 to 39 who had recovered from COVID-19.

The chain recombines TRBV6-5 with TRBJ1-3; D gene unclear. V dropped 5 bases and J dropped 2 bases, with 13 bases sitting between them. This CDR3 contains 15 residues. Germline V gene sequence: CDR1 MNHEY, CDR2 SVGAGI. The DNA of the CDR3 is TGTGCCAGCAGTCCCCGGGGAGGGACTGGAAACACCATATATTTT. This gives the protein CASSPRGGTGNTIYF.

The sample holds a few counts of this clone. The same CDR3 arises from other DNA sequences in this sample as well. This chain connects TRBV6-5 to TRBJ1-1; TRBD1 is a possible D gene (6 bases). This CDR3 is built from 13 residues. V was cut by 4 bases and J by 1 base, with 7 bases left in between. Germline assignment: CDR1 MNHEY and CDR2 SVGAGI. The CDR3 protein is CASSSQGNTEAFF. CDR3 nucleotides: TGTGCCAGCAGTTCACAGGGGAACACTGAAGCTTTCTTT.

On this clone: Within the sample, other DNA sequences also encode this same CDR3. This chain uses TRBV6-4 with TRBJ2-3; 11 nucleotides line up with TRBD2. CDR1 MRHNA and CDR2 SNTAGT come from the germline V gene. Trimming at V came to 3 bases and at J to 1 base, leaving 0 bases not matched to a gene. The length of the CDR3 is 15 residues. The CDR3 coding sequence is TGTGCCAGCAGTGATAGCGGGGGGGGCACAGATACGCAGTATTTT. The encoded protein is CASSDSGGGTDTQYF.

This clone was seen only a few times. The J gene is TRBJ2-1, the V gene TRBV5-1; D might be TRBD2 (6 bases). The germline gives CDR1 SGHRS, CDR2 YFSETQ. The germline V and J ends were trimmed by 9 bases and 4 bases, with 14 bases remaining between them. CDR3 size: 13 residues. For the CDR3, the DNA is TGCGCCACCCGGGGGAATCGATACAATGAGCAGTTCTTC. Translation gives CATRGNRYNEQFF.

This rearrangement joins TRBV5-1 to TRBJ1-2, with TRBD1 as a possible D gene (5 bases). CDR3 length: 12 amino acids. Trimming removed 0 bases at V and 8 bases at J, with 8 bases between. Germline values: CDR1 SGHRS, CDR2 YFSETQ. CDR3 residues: CASSLEGLGYTF. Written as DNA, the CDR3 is TGCGCCAGCAGCTTGGAGGGGTTGGGCTACACCTTC.

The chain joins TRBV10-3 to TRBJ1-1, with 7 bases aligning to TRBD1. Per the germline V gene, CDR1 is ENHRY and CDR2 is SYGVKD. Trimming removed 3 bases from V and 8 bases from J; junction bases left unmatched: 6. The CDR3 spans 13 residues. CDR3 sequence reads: CAISDLPGQEAFF. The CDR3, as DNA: TGTGCCATCAGTGACCTTCCGGGACAGGAAGCTTTCTTT.

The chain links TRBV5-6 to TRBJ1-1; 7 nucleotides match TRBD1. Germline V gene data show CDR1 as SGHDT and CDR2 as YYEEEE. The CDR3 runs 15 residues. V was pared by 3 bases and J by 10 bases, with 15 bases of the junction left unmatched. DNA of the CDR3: TGTGCCAGCAGCTCCTACGACAGGGCCATGTCTTCAGCTTTCTTT. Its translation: CASSSYDRAMSSAFF. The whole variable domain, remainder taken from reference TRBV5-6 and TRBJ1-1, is DAGVTQSPTHLIKTRGQQVTLRCSPKSGHDTVSWYQQALGQGPQFIFQYYEEEERQRGNFPDRFSGHQFPNYSSELNVNALLLGDSALYLCASSSYDRAMSSAFFGQGTRLTVV.

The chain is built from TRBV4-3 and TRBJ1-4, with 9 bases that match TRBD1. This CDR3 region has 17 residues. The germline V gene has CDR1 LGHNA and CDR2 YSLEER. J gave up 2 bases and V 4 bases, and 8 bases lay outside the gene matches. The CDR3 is CASSRDRADYTNEKLFF. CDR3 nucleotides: TGCGCCAGCAGCCGGGACAGGGCCGACTATACTAATGAAAAACTGTTTTTT.

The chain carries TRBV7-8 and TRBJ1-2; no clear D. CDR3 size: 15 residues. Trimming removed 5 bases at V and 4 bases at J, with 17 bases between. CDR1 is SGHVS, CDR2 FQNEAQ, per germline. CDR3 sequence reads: CASSTRLLGAYGYTF. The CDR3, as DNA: TGTGCCAGCAGCACGCGCCTCCTGGGAGCCTATGGCTACACCTTC.

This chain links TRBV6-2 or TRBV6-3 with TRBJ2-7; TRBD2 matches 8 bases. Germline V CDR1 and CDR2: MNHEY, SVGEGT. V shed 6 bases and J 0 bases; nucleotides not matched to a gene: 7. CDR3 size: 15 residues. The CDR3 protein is CASSEPRGASYEQYF. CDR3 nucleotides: TGTGCCAGCAGCGAACCGCGGGGGGCCTCCTACGAGCAGTACTTC.

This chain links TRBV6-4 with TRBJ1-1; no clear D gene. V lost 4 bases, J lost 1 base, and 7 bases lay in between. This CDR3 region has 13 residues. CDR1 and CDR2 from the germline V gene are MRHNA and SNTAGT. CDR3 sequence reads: CASSVERNTEAFF. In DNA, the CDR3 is TGTGCCAGCAGTGTCGAGAGGAACACTGAAGCTTTCTTT.

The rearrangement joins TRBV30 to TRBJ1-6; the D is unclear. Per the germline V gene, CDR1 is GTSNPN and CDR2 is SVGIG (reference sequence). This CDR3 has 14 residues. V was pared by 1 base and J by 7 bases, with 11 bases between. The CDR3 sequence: CAWSAAVWNSPLHF. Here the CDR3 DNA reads TGTGCCTGGAGTGCCGCAGTGTGGAATTCACCCCTCCACTTT.

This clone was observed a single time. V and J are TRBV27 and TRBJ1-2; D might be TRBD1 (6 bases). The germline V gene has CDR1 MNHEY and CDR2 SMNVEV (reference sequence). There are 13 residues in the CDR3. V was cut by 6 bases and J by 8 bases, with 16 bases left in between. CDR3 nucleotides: TGTGCCAGCAGGGACAGAACTCACGGGGGCTACACCTTC. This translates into CASRDRTHGGYTF.

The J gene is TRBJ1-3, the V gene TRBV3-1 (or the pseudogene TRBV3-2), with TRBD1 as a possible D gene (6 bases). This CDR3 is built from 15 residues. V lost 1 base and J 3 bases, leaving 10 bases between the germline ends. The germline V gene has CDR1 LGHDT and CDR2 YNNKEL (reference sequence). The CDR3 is CASSQGGQYGNTIYF. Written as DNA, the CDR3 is TGTGCCAGCAGCCAAGGGGGGCAGTATGGAAACACCATATATTTT.